This is a list of T cell receptor beta chains from one sample in a study of blood T cell repertoires in COVID-19. Clones were read by immunoSEQ multiplex PCR, and TCRdb kept only the in-frame ones, dropping some. The data show about 190,000 clones, around 76% seen once. The specimen was peripheral blood. These receptors were obtained from a woman aged 55-69 years with COVID-19, enrolled during active disease. Each CDR3 is given with its conserved first and last residue. Expanded clones get a size class; other rows say once, few or many, or leave the size out.

TRBJ1-6 TRBV6-5 . CASSYGKGFDSPLHF
TRBJ1-3 TRBV4-3 . CASSQDNTGSGNTIYF
TRBJ1-2 TRBV28 . CASSSTGLNYGYTF
TRBJ1-6 TRBV5-1 many CASSSDGLDSPLHF
TRBJ2-1 TRBV2 . CASGRGPGAEQFF
TRBJ1-1 TRBV10-1 . CASQQGVGTEAFF
TRBJ2-7 TRBV7-8 few CASSLGRGSSYEQYF
TRBJ1-6 TRBV19 . CASRDRGDSPLHF
TRBJ1-1 TRBV10-3 . CAISRGDIKRGTEAFF
TRBJ2-3 TRBV14 . CASSEPGQGTDTQYF
TRBJ1-5 TRBV19 once CASSIAGNVNQPQHF
TRBJ1-5 TRBV29-1 . CSVAGGASNQPQHF
TRBJ1-3 TRBV5-4 . CASSLRTGNSGNTIYF
TRBJ1-1 TRBV2 . CASRLTGYTEAFF
TRBJ1-1 TRBV6-2/TRBV6-3 once CASSLTSFNTEAFF
TRBJ2-1 TRBV27 . CASSLGAGEHNEQFF
TRBJ1-2 TRBV6-1 many CASSERGQLVYGYTF
TRBJ2-2 TRBV29-1 . CSVETGRDTGELFF
TRBJ2-2 TRBV5-4 . CASSFQWNTGELFF
TRBJ2-1 TRBV29-1 . CSVCGQPCYYNEQFF
TRBJ2-7 TRBV4-1 . CASSQDGRWFKYF
TRBJ1-4 TRBV5-6 . CASSLGPAGGNEKLFF
TRBJ2-1 TRBV21-1 . CASSRASEKEQFF
TRBJ2-5 TRBV3-1/TRBV3-2 . CASSQGGTSGQETQYF
TRBJ1-5 TRBV12-1 few CASSSTGRSNQPQHF
TRBJ1-3 TRBV6-1 . CASSEWARGSGNTIYF